The clone carrying this T cell receptor beta chain is deemed medium-sized by its frequency. The antigen remains unidentified. This sample is part of a study of T cells expressing NK-cell markers. The wider study: Researchers got TCR beta repertoires out of sorted CD3+CD56+NKG2C+, CD3+CD56+NKG2C- and CD3+CD56-NKG2C+ T cells. Among eight sequenced donors, seven carried HCMV seropositivity while one was seronegative. Study results and limitations: Dominant NKG2C+ clonotypes in six donors made up roughly 1.0-7.5% of CD8+ T cells. A handful of donors likewise had their CD3+CD56-NKG2C+ fraction led by these clonotypes.

TCRdb re-analyzed the 5' RACE reads; it lists each CDR3 protein once, without DNA. The listing contains over 100,000 distinct CDR3 sequences. Germline V gene lookup returns CDR1 DFQATT and CDR2 SNEGSKA (reference sequence). This CDR3 is built from 14 residues. The TCR sequence derives from a woman between 18 and 75 years old in good health. The chain combines TRBV20-1 with TRBJ2-7. Sequenced: blood T cells: a sorted CD56 or NKG2C T cell subset, CD4+ or CD8+ T cells, or bulk PBMC T cells (not recorded which). CDR3 residues: CSARDLLSSYEQYF.